A selection of T cell receptor beta chains follows, all from one sample in a study of OX40 agonist ivuxolimab in advanced cancers. The protocol was immunoSEQ multiplex PCR, while the TCRdb copy is restricted to in-frame clones and leaves out a portion. Of some 80,000 clones listed, around 87% are singletons. Material: CD4+ or CD8+ T cells sorted from blood, obtained in a trial of the OX40 agonist ivuxolimab. The receptors were gathered from an adult with an advanced solid tumor such as melanoma, head and neck, liver or kidney cancer. Both conserved end residues are part of each CDR3. Fields, in order: CDR3 DNA, CDR3 protein, V gene, J gene, D gene, clone size. A D gene is named only where the DNA matches it firmly. Expanded clones get a size class; other rows say once, few or many, or leave the size out.

CDR3 DNA: TGTGCCATCAGTGAGTCGACTCTTGGACTAGCGGGAGAGACCCAGTACTTC
CDR3 protein: CAISESTLGLAGETQYF
V gene: TRBV10-3
J gene: TRBJ2-5
D gene: TRBD2
clone size: once

CDR3 DNA: TGTGCCAGCGGGGACAGGGGAGAGACCCAGTACTTC
CDR3 protein: CASGDRGETQYF
V gene: TRBV27
J gene: TRBJ2-5
D gene: TRBD1
clone size: once

CDR3 DNA: TGTGCCAGTAGTAGGGGGCTAAACACTGAAGCTTTCTTT
CDR3 protein: CASSRGLNTEAFF
V gene: TRBV19
J gene: TRBJ1-1
D gene: NA
clone size: NA

CDR3 DNA: TGCGCCAGCAGCCAAGACCTCCTGAACAGGGTGGAATACTATGGCTACACCTTC
CDR3 protein: CASSQDLLNRVEYYGYTF
V gene: TRBV4-3
J gene: TRBJ1-2
D gene: NA
clone size: NA

CDR3 DNA: TGTGCCAGCAGTTACTTAGGGGACCTACAGGAGCAGTACTTC
CDR3 protein: CASSYLGDLQEQYF
V gene: TRBV6-5
J gene: TRBJ2-7
D gene: NA
clone size: NA

CDR3 DNA: TGTGCCAGCTCCGCCTGGCCCCCCAATGAGCAGTTCTTC
CDR3 protein: CASSAWPPNEQFF
V gene: TRBV18
J gene: TRBJ2-1
D gene: NA
clone size: NA

CDR3 DNA: TGCGCCAGCAGCCAAGATCAAATAGCGGGGATAAATTACAATGAGCAGTTCTTC
CDR3 protein: CASSQDQIAGINYNEQFF
V gene: TRBV4-3
J gene: TRBJ2-1
D gene: TRBD2
clone size: NA

CDR3 DNA: TGCAGCGTTGAAGAAGGGGGGTTCTTGGAGACCCAGTACTTC
CDR3 protein: CSVEEGGFLETQYF
V gene: TRBV29-1
J gene: TRBJ2-5
D gene: NA
clone size: NA

CDR3 DNA: TGTGCCAGCCAAGGGTTGGACACTGAAGCTTTCTTT
CDR3 protein: CASQGLDTEAFF
V gene: TRBV7-3
J gene: TRBJ1-1
D gene: NA
clone size: few

CDR3 DNA: TGCGCCAGCAGCCGGAGCGGATCCTACAATGAGCAGTTCTTC
CDR3 protein: CASSRSGSYNEQFF
V gene: TRBV10-1
J gene: TRBJ2-1
D gene: NA
clone size: NA

CDR3 DNA: TGTGCCAGCAGAGCAGGACAGGGGAGAAACACAGATACGCAGTATTTT
CDR3 protein: CASRAGQGRNTDTQYF
V gene: TRBV2
J gene: TRBJ2-3
D gene: TRBD1
clone size: NA

CDR3 DNA: TGCAGCGTCCAAAACTGGGGGCGAGGTGGCTACACCTTC
CDR3 protein: CSVQNWGRGGYTF
V gene: TRBV29-1
J gene: TRBJ1-2
D gene: NA
clone size: NA

CDR3 DNA: TGTGCCAGCAGACGCCGGGTCGACAGAAACGTTAACTATGGCTACACCTTC
CDR3 protein: CASRRRVDRNVNYGYTF
V gene: TRBV7-2
J gene: TRBJ1-2
D gene: NA
clone size: NA

CDR3 DNA: TGTGCCAGCAGCTTAGTAACAGGGAGCTCTGGAAACACCATATATTTT
CDR3 protein: CASSLVTGSSGNTIYF
V gene: TRBV11-2
J gene: TRBJ1-3
D gene: NA
clone size: NA

CDR3 DNA: TGTGCCAGTATCCCGACTAGCGGGAGGTACCATGAGCAGTTCTTC
CDR3 protein: CASIPTSGRYHEQFF
V gene: TRBV19
J gene: TRBJ2-1
D gene: TRBD2
clone size: NA

CDR3 DNA: TGCGCCAGCAGCCTCCGACTAGCGGGAGAGGAAGAGACCCAGTACTTC
CDR3 protein: CASSLRLAGEEETQYF
V gene: TRBV4-1
J gene: TRBJ2-5
D gene: TRBD2
clone size: NA

CDR3 DNA: TGTGCCAGCAGCCAGACAGTAGATCAGCCCCAGCATTTT
CDR3 protein: CASSQTVDQPQHF
V gene: TRBV6-6
J gene: TRBJ1-5
D gene: NA
clone size: NA

CDR3 DNA: TGTGCCAGCTCACCACCGTTTTTTTTGACCTCCGGGACAGGTAACACCGGGGAGCTGTTTTTT
CDR3 protein: CASSPPFFLTSGTGNTGELFF
V gene: TRBV18
J gene: TRBJ2-2
D gene: TRBD1
clone size: NA

CDR3 DNA: TGTGCCAGCAGCTCGAATACAGGGGGTGTCAACGAGCAGTACTTC
CDR3 protein: CASSSNTGGVNEQYF
V gene: TRBV11-3
J gene: TRBJ2-7
D gene: TRBD1
clone size: NA

CDR3 DNA: TGTGCCAGCACTCGTGGCCTCAATCAGCCCCAGCATTTT
CDR3 protein: CASTRGLNQPQHF
V gene: TRBV6-5
J gene: TRBJ1-5
D gene: NA
clone size: NA

CDR3 DNA: TGTGCCAGCAGGTACACAGTGATGAACACTGAAGCTTTCTTT
CDR3 protein: CASRYTVMNTEAFF
V gene: TRBV2
J gene: TRBJ1-1
D gene: NA
clone size: once

CDR3 DNA: TGTGCCAGCAGTTACGACGGGGTCACCGGGGAGCTGTTTTTT
CDR3 protein: CASSYDGVTGELFF
V gene: TRBV6-5
J gene: TRBJ2-2
D gene: NA
clone size: NA

CDR3 DNA: TGTGCCAGCAGGGCAAGTCGGGACAGGGACTACGAGCAGTACTTC
CDR3 protein: CASRASRDRDYEQYF
V gene: TRBV6-6
J gene: TRBJ2-7
D gene: TRBD1
clone size: NA

CDR3 DNA: TGTGCCAGCAGTCCCCTGGGGACAGTCAATGAGCAGTTCTTC
CDR3 protein: CASSPLGTVNEQFF
V gene: TRBV6-1
J gene: TRBJ2-1
D gene: TRBD1
clone size: NA

CDR3 DNA: TGTGCCATCAGTGCCCCCGAGGGGTTAGGGGGTGGTTACGAGCAGTACTTC
CDR3 protein: CAISAPEGLGGGYEQYF
V gene: TRBV10-3
J gene: TRBJ2-7
D gene: NA
clone size: NA

CDR3 DNA: TGTGCCAGTAGTTCCGCGGGACTAACGACCGAGCAGTACTTC
CDR3 protein: CASSSAGLTTEQYF
V gene: TRBV19
J gene: TRBJ2-7
D gene: TRBD2
clone size: NA

CDR3 DNA: TGTGCCATCACAACCGGGAGCTCCTACGAGCAGTACTTC
CDR3 protein: CAITTGSSYEQYF
V gene: TRBV2
J gene: TRBJ2-7
D gene: NA
clone size: NA

CDR3 DNA: TGTGCCAGCAGTGACCGGCGGGCTCTGAACACTGAAGCTTTCTTT
CDR3 protein: CASSDRRALNTEAFF
V gene: TRBV25-1
J gene: TRBJ1-1
D gene: NA
clone size: NA

CDR3 DNA: TGTGCCAGCAGTGAACAGGGGGCCTATGGCTACACCTTC
CDR3 protein: CASSEQGAYGYTF
V gene: TRBV6-1
J gene: TRBJ1-2
D gene: TRBD1
clone size: few

CDR3 DNA: TGTGCCAGCAGCTCGGACAGGGAAAATTCACCCCTCCACTTT
CDR3 protein: CASSSDRENSPLHF
V gene: TRBV5-6
J gene: TRBJ1-6
D gene: TRBD1
clone size: NA

CDR3 DNA: TGTGCCAGCAGCTTCACTAGCGGGAAGGTTACGCAGTATTTT
CDR3 protein: CASSFTSGKVTQYF
V gene: TRBV13
J gene: TRBJ2-3
D gene: TRBD2
clone size: once

CDR3 DNA: TGCGCCAGCAGCCAAGAGGAGAGGAACACTGAAGCTTTCTTT
CDR3 protein: CASSQEERNTEAFF
V gene: TRBV4-1
J gene: TRBJ1-1
D gene: NA
clone size: NA

CDR3 DNA: TGTGCCAGCAGGTTGGGGGCCCTAGATGAGAATGGCTACACCTTC
CDR3 protein: CASRLGALDENGYTF
V gene: TRBV6-5
J gene: TRBJ1-2
D gene: NA
clone size: once

CDR3 DNA: TGTGCCACCAGCAGACCTTACTACAATGAGCAGTTCTTC
CDR3 protein: CATSRPYYNEQFF
V gene: TRBV15
J gene: TRBJ2-1
D gene: NA
clone size: NA

CDR3 DNA: TGCGCCAGCAGCCGAGGGACAGTCGAATCCTACAATGAGCAGTTCTTC
CDR3 protein: CASSRGTVESYNEQFF
V gene: TRBV5-1
J gene: TRBJ2-1
D gene: TRBD1
clone size: NA

CDR3 DNA: TGTGCCTGGAGTCCAGGGGGCACTGAAGCTTTCTTT
CDR3 protein: CAWSPGGTEAFF
V gene: TRBV30
J gene: TRBJ1-1
D gene: TRBD1
clone size: NA

CDR3 DNA: TGTGCCAGCTCACCAAGGACAGCGAGCACAGATACGCAGTATTTT
CDR3 protein: CASSPRTASTDTQYF
V gene: TRBV18
J gene: TRBJ2-3
D gene: NA
clone size: NA

CDR3 DNA: TGTGCCAGCAGAAAACAGGGGTCGCAGCCCCAGCATTTT
CDR3 protein: CASRKQGSQPQHF
V gene: TRBV5-6
J gene: TRBJ1-5
D gene: TRBD1
clone size: NA

CDR3 DNA: TGTGCCAGCAGTGAAGCGCCTGGACAGGGCTATGAGCAGTTCTTC
CDR3 protein: CASSEAPGQGYEQFF
V gene: TRBV6-1
J gene: TRBJ2-1
D gene: TRBD1
clone size: once

CDR3 DNA: TGTGCCATCAGTGAGGGGCCGCCCCCGGAAAGCTACACCTTC
CDR3 protein: CAISEGPPPESYTF
V gene: TRBV10-3
J gene: TRBJ1-2
D gene: NA
clone size: NA

CDR3 DNA: TGTGCCAGCAGCGTTACAGGGTCTGGGGCCAACGTCCTGACTTTC
CDR3 protein: CASSVTGSGANVLTF
V gene: TRBV28
J gene: TRBJ2-6
D gene: NA
clone size: NA

CDR3 DNA: TGTGCCAGCGGATCCCAGGGGTCGGGGGATATGGGCTACACCTTC
CDR3 protein: CASGSQGSGDMGYTF
V gene: TRBV6-5
J gene: TRBJ1-2
D gene: NA
clone size: NA

CDR3 DNA: TGTGCCAGCAGCTTAGCGGGGAGGCCGACGAACACTGAAGCTTTCTTT
CDR3 protein: CASSLAGRPTNTEAFF
V gene: TRBV5-6
J gene: TRBJ1-1
D gene: NA
clone size: NA

CDR3 DNA: TGTGCCAGTAGTATTGGAGGGGGGATGAATCAGCCCCAGCATTTT
CDR3 protein: CASSIGGGMNQPQHF
V gene: TRBV19
J gene: TRBJ1-5
D gene: NA
clone size: few

CDR3 DNA: TGTGCCTGGAGTTCCCTTCTAGCGGGGGTCTACAATGAGCAGTTCTTC
CDR3 protein: CAWSSLLAGVYNEQFF
V gene: TRBV30
J gene: TRBJ2-1
D gene: TRBD2
clone size: few

CDR3 DNA: TGTGCTAGTGGTACAGGGCCCGGAGATACGCAGTATTTT
CDR3 protein: CASGTGPGDTQYF
V gene: TRBV12-5
J gene: TRBJ2-3
D gene: NA
clone size: once

CDR3 DNA: TGCAGCGGGAAGAGCTCTGGAAACACCATATATTTT
CDR3 protein: CSGKSSGNTIYF
V gene: TRBV29-1
J gene: TRBJ1-3
D gene: NA
clone size: NA

CDR3 DNA: TGCGCCAGCAGCTTTCAAGGGGTCGGGACCTACGAGCAGTACTTC
CDR3 protein: CASSFQGVGTYEQYF
V gene: TRBV5-1
J gene: TRBJ2-7
D gene: NA
clone size: NA

CDR3 DNA: TGTGCCAGCAGCCCGGACAGGGGGCGCGGTGAAAAACTGTTTTTT
CDR3 protein: CASSPDRGRGEKLFF
V gene: TRBV11-2
J gene: TRBJ1-4
D gene: TRBD1
clone size: once

CDR3 DNA: TGTGCCAGCGGATCCCCGGGGGGTGGTACTGAAGCTTTCTTT
CDR3 protein: CASGSPGGGTEAFF
V gene: TRBV6-5
J gene: TRBJ1-1
D gene: NA
clone size: few

CDR3 DNA: TGTGCCAGCAGCTTAGGGGCAGGAAGGAGTATAAATGAAAAACTGTTTTTT
CDR3 protein: CASSLGAGRSINEKLFF
V gene: TRBV7-8
J gene: TRBJ1-4
D gene: NA
clone size: NA

CDR3 DNA: TGTGCCAGTAGTCCGCTCGAAGGGGACACAGATACGCAGTATTTT
CDR3 protein: CASSPLEGDTDTQYF
V gene: TRBV19
J gene: TRBJ2-3
D gene: NA
clone size: once

CDR3 DNA: TGCAGCGTTGAAGATCGATATGAGCAGTTCTTC
CDR3 protein: CSVEDRYEQFF
V gene: TRBV29-1
J gene: TRBJ2-1
D gene: NA
clone size: NA

CDR3 DNA: TGTGCCAGCAGTCCAGATCGGCAGGGATTAAGGAATGAGCAGTTCTTC
CDR3 protein: CASSPDRQGLRNEQFF
V gene: TRBV28
J gene: TRBJ2-1
D gene: NA
clone size: once

CDR3 DNA: TGTGCCAGCAGTCGCGACGGCTCTGGGGCCAACGTCCTGACTTTC
CDR3 protein: CASSRDGSGANVLTF
V gene: TRBV6-6
J gene: TRBJ2-6
D gene: NA
clone size: NA